Listed here is a single T cell receptor (beta chain). The target of this receptor is not known. Base qualities were left out, and no much larger clone turns up one base away. The time point label on this specimen signifies: about 28 days (+/-7) after the second vaccine dose. AZD1222 recipients with second doses at about 4 weeks or about 12 weeks were pooled, because spike-specific TCR depth and breadth did not differ between schedules. The vaccinee samples were drawn from two UK trials, COV001 and COV002, one of which was a single-blind randomized controlled phase 2/3 trial testing AZD1222 (ChAdOx1 nCoV-19) in healthy adults. For TCRbeta chain sequencing, PBMC samples were collected from trial participants at day 0 and at day 28 after the second dose. The CDR3 holds 14 amino acids from the cysteine to the phenylalanine. The read is trimmed to its CDR3 DNA, 42 bases read in frame from base 1. Via the germline V gene, CDR1 is SGHRS and CDR2 YFSETQ. A distance of 10 bases separates the germline ends of V and J, which lose 4 bases and 5 bases respectively.

The CDR3 regions of human TCRbeta chains were subjected to immunosequencing. The published analysis was carried out like this. TCRs in the repertoires were matched against a reference library of SARS-CoV-2-specific TCRs that had been generated with the MIRA antigen-specificity platform. Breadth meant the fraction of unique TCRs that were SARS-CoV-2-associated, whereas depth meant the fraction of total T cells that were SARS-CoV-2-associated. Each spike-specific TCR was assigned to its reactive spike region and to a CD4 or CD8 class using the MIRA data. Log10-transformed breadth and depth values were compared by one-way ANOVA with Sidak's multiple comparisons tests. TCRdb obtained this table from immuneACCESS and retained in-frame rearrangements with V and J assigned. These tables miss some clones; where compared with another copy, unresolved V genes account for less than half of the shortfall, and the remainder is unexplained. V and J calls and clone size come straight from that table; D and trimming were deduced from the DNA. This sample lists some 110,000 clones; around 88% were detected once. Less than 8.5% of the sample lies in the top ten.

The data were obtained in a study of T cell responses to AZD1222 COVID-19 vaccine (dated by TCRdb to the early 2020s). For the wider study: TCR sequencing was performed for over 230 trial participants, of whom 200 to 220 were given two doses of AZD1222 and 26 were given two doses of MenACWY control vaccine. Enrollment into the trials was organized by age into subgroups of 18-55, 56-69 and 70-plus years, and those subgroups contained around 150, 28 and 57 TCR-sequenced participants, respectively.

General conclusions and limits of the study: Because no day 14 peak-response samples were available, repertoires were characterized only after the peak T cell response. Participants were mostly white British, with more females than males. The authors suggested clonal diversity may have been underestimated. Only five or six AZD1222 recipients were SARS-CoV-2 seropositive at baseline, limiting conclusions about previously exposed vaccinees. Vaccine-associated CD4 TCRs spanned the whole spike protein, with dominant responses in regions 160-218 and 743-854. Epitopes outside the regions mutated in the B.1.351 and B.1.1.7 variants were reportedly recognized by nearly half of the unique spike-specific TCRs. In the small 56-69-year group, the increase in depth fell short of significance, most likely because of low power. After two AZD1222 doses, spike-specific TCR breadth and depth were significantly higher than at day 0 and than in MenACWY recipients.

Here the sequenced sample was peripheral blood, taken 28 days after the second AZD1222 dose. The clonotype comes from an adult who received the AZD1222 COVID-19 vaccine. The chain links TRBV5-1 with TRBJ1-6; TRBD1 might be the D gene, on 5 matching bases. The CDR3 corresponds to CASSGGRNNSPLHF. The sequenced DNA: TGCGCCAGCAGCGGGGGACGGAATAATTCACCCCTCCACTTT.